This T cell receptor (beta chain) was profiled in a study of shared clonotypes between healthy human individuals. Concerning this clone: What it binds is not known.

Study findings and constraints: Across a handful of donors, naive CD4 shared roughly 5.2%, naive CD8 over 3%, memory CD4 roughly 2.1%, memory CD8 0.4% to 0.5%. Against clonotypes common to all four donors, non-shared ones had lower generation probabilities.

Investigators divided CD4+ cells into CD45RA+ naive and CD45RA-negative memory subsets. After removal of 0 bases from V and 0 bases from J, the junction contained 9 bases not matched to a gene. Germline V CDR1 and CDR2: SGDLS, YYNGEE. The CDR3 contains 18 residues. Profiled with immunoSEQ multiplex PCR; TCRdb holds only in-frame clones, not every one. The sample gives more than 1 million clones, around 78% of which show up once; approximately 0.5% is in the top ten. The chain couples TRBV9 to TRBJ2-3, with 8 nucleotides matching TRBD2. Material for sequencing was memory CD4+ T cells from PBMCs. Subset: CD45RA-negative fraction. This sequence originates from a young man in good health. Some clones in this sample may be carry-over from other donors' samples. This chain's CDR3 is CASSVAPGGGRSTDTQYF. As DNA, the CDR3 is TGTGCCAGCAGCGTAGCCCCGGGGGGGGGACGGAGCACAGATACGCAGTATTTT.